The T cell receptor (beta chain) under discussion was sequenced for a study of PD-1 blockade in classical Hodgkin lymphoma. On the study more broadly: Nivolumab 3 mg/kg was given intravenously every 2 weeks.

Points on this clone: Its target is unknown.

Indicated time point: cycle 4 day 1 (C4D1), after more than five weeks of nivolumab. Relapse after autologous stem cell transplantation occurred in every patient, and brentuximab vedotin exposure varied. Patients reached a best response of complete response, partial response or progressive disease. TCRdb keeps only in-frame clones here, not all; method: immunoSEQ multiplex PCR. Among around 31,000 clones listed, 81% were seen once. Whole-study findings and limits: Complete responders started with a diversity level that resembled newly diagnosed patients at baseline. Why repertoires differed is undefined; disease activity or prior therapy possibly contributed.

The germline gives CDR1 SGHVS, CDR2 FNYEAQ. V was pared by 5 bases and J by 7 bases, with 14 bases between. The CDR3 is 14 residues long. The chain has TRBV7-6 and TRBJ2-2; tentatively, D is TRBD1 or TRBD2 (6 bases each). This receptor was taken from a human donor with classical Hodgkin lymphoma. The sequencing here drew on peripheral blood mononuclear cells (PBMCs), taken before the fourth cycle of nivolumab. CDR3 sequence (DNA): TGTGCCAGCAGCGTTGGGGGGCGTATCGGGGAGCTGTTTTTT. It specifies CASSVGGRIGELFF.